This T cell receptor (beta chain) was recorded in a study of control samples from healthy donors and cancer patients. CDR1 is SGHRS, CDR2 YFSETQ, per germline. V gave up 1 base and J gave up 3 bases; unmatched junction bases: 8. The CDR3 totals 16 residues. Sequencing used immunoSEQ multiplex PCR; TCRdb keeps in-frame clones, though not all of them. This repertoire shows 170,000 or so clones, around 90% found once; its top ten account for 1.4%. The clonotype originates from a man aged 25 to 45 in good health. The specimen sequenced was blood. This sequence joins TRBV5-1 and TRBJ1-2; 8 nucleotides line up with TRBD1. CDR3 amino acids: CASSLSLGQGYYGYTF. Here the CDR3 DNA reads TGCGCCAGCAGCTTGTCCCTTGGACAGGGTTACTATGGCTACACCTTC.